What follows is one T cell receptor (beta chain) and its context. It lacks a known antigen. Base quality data are lacking; no much larger clone is found one base away. This entry is derived from a study of identical twins (dated by TCRdb to the mid-2010s). Notes on the research overall: TCR alpha and beta repertoires from monozygotic twins, unrelated adults of various ages and cord blood were deep-sequenced to test whether fetal clonotypes persist. Replicate twin experiments were performed at different times using different library preparation protocols to rule out contamination.

The library was made by 5' RACE. Data came from an Illumina HiSeq 2000. A universal primer binding site was introduced by template switching, and a unique molecular identifier was present in the final cDNA, enabling accurate counting of TCR cDNA molecules. Specific primers in the conserved constant-segment region were used to synthesize first-strand cDNA for the TCR alpha and beta chains. To control for contamination, every cDNA library was double barcoded, receiving both a SMART-Mk sample barcode and Illumina barcodes. TruSeq adapter sequences along with Illumina sample barcodes were introduced in two successive PCR steps. The Illumina HiSeq platform was used with custom primers to sequence TCR alpha and beta cDNA libraries. Per the original workflow: MiGEC processed the raw reads to extract unique molecular identifiers, while MiXCR was used to determine the CDR3 positions. Recombination models were inferred per individual with the repgenHMM and IGoR tools using an EM algorithm. The analysis of shared clonotypes was done with the tcR package in R, with sharing normalized by the product of cloneset sizes. To study raw recombination free of thymic and clonal selection effects, out-of-frame nonproductive sequences were analyzed. TCRdb trimmed the raw reads at Q25, called clones with MiXCR and kept productive beta chains. Entries that share a CDR3 protein sequence are merged under the most common genes and DNA. Here the V and J calls rest on TCRdb's processing, not on the authors' analysis. The sample records about 900,000 distinct CDR3 sequences, around an eighth of which are singletons. Together, the top ten hold around 1.6% of the sample.

The paper as a whole reports these results and caveats: Abundant cord blood beta clonotypes carried fewer insertions; young adult naive repertoires showed a weaker similar trend, while memory repertoires showed none. Zero-insertion analyses could be partly confounded by invariant T cells such as MAIT and iNKT, although diverse VJ usage argued against such confounding for most clonotypes. Conclusions relied on cross-sectional statistical analysis, since the same donors could not be followed over many years. In monozygotic twins, recombination models systematically underestimated out-of-frame TCR alpha sharing, but the models matched the sharing seen between unrelated individuals. Compared with coincidental sharing between unrelated individuals, out-of-frame TCR alpha sequences shared between twins had an excess of sequences with low generation probability. The excess sharing between twins in beta out-of-frame sequences was weaker because fewer shared sequences reduced the signal-to-noise ratio.

Counted from cysteine to phenylalanine, this CDR3 has 18 amino acids. The retained sequence is limited to the CDR3, 54 bases, with the frame set at the first base. Trimming takes 1 base from V and 1 base from J, and the germline ends sit 19 bases apart. The germline V gene specifies SGHVS as CDR1 and FQNEAQ as CDR2. Only healthy Caucasian donors were included. The twin cohort consisted of three pairs of female monozygotic twins, all aged about 18 to 29 years. RNA for TCR libraries was isolated from peripheral blood mononuclear cells. The same sample was also studied in work on yellow fever vaccine responses in identical twins. In that second paper, the authors write: According to the authors, in identical twins the way T cells responded to vaccination appeared partly convergent and partly personalized. Focusing on identical twins, the study followed the T cell clones that responded to the vaccine, and did so with precision.

Sample: PBMCs. Recombination joined TRBV7-8 with TRBJ2-5; the D gene cannot be resolved beyond TRBD1 or TRBD2, each matching 5 bases. This sequence originates from a woman aged 18 to 35 in good health. The nucleotide sequence reads as follows: TGTGCCAGCAGCTTAGGGGGGACGCGCACAGGACTCCAAGAGACCCAGTACTTC. This encodes CASSLGGTRTGLQETQYF.